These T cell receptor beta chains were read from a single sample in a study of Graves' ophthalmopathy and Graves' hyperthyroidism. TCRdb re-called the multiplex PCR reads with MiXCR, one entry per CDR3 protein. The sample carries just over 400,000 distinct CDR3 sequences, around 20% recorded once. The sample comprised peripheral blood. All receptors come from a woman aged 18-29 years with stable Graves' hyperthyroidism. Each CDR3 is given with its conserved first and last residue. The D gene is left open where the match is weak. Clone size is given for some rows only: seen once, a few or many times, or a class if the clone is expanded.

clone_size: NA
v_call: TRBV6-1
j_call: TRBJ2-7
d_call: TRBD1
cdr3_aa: CASRRDRGVYEQYF
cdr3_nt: TGTGCCAGCAGGCGGGACAGGGGAGTTTACGAGCAGTACTTC

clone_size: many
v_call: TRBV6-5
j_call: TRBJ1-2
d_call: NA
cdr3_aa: CASSPSRAYGYTF
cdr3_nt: TGTGCCAGCAGTCCCTCGAGGGCCTATGGCTACACCTTC

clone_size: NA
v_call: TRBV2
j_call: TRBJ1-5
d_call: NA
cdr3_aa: CASSELNSNQPQHF
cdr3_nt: TGTGCCAGCAGTGAACTAAATAGCAATCAGCCCCAGCATTTT

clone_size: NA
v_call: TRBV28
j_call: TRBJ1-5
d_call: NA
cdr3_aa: CASSLIDPNQPQHF
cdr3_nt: TGTGCCAGCAGTTTAATCGACCCCAATCAGCCCCAGCATTTT

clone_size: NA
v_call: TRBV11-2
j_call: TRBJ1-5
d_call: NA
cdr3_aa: CASSLGGLGPQHF
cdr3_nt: TGTGCCAGCAGCTTGGGCGGCCTTGGGCCCCAGCATTTT

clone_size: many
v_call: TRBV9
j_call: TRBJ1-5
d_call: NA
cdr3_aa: CASSASPWSNQPQHF
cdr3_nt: TGTGCCAGCAGCGCGAGCCCCTGGAGCAATCAGCCCCAGCATTTT

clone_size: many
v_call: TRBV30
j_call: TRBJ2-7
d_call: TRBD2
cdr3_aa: CAWSLAGPLEQYF
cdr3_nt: TGTGCCTGGAGTCTAGCGGGACCCCTTGAGCAGTACTTC

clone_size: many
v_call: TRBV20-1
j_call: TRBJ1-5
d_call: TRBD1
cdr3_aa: CSASGDRVGEYSNQPQHF
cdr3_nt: TGCAGTGCTAGCGGGGACAGGGTAGGAGAATATAGCAATCAGCCCCAGCATTTT

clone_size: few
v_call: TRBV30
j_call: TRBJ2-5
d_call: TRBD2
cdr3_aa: CAWSVLAGSGTQYF
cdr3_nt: TGTGCCTGGAGTGTACTAGCGGGGAGCGGGACCCAGTACTTC

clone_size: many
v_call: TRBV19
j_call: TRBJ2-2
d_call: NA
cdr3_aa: CASSPGGELFF
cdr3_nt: TGTGCCAGTAGCCCAGGCGGGGAGCTGTTTTTT

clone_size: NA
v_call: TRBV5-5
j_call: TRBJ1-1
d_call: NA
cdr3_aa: CASSLAGRTTEAFF
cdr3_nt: TGTGCCAGCAGCTTGGCGGGGCGGACCACTGAAGCTTTCTTT

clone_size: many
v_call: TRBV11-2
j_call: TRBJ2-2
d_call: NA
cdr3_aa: CASSLSLGAGELFF
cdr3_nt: TGTGCCAGCAGCTTAAGCCTAGGAGCCGGGGAGCTGTTTTTT

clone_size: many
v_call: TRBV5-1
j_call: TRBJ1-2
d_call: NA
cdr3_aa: CASRERENYGYTF
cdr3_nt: TGCGCCAGCAGGGAGAGGGAAAACTATGGCTACACCTTC

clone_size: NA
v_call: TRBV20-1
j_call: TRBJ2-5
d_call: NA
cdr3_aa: CSARGQGGTRGHQETQYF
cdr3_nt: TGCAGTGCTAGAGGCCAGGGTGGCACCAGGGGACACCAAGAGACCCAGTACTTC

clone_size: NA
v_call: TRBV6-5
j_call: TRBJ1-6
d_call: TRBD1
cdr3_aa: CASSYSGTGWNSPLHF
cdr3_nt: TGTGCCAGCAGTTACTCCGGGACAGGGTGGAATTCACCCCTCCACTTT

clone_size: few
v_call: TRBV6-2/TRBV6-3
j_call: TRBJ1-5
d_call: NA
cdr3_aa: CASSPAGTFFIGNQPQHF
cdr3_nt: TGTGCCAGCAGTCCAGCCGGGACCTTCTTCATTGGCAATCAGCCCCAGCATTTT

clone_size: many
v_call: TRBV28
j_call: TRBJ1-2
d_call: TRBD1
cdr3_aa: CASSSGTGLGYTF
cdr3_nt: TGTGCCAGCAGTTCCGGGACAGGGCTTGGCTACACCTTC

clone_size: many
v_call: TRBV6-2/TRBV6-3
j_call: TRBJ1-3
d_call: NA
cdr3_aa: CASVAGSSRHLSGNTIYF
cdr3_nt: TGTGCCAGCGTTGCCGGATCCTCACGGCACCTCTCTGGAAACACCATATATTTT

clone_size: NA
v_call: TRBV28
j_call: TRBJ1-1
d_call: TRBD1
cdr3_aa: CASSYRGQGGTEAFF
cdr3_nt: TGTGCCAGCAGCTACAGGGGCCAGGGGGGCACTGAAGCTTTCTTT

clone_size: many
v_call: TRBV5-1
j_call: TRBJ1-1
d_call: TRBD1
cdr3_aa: CASSFRTGGTEAFF
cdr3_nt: TGCGCCAGCAGCTTTAGGACAGGGGGCACTGAAGCTTTCTTT

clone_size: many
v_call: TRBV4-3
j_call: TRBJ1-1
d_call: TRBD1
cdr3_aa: CASSLGDRDRAFF
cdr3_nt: TGCGCCAGCAGCCTTGGGGACAGGGATAGGGCTTTCTTT

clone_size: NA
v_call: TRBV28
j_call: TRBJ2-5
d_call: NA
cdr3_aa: CASSLTRGGETQYF
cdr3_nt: TGTGCCAGCAGTCTAACCAGGGGGGGAGAGACCCAGTACTTC

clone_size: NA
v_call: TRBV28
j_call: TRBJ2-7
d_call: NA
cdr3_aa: CASTTLSGAYEQYF
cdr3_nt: TGTGCCAGCACCACGCTCTCGGGAGCCTACGAGCAGTACTTC

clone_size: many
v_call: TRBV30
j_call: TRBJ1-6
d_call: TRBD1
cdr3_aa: CAWRRDRDSPLHF
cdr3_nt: TGTGCCTGGAGAAGGGACAGGGATTCACCCCTCCACTTT

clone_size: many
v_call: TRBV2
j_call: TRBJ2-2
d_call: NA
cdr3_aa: CASSEPGMMNTGELFF
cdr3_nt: TGTGCCAGCAGTGAGCCGGGAATGATGAACACCGGGGAGCTGTTTTTT

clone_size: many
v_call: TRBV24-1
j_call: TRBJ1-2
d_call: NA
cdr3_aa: CATSLSNYGYTF
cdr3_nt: TGTGCCACCAGTTTGTCTAACTATGGCTACACCTTC

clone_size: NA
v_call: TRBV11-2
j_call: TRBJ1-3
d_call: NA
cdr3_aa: CASSLLGSAASGNTIYF
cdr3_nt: TGTGCCAGCAGCTTACTGGGTTCGGCCGCTTCTGGAAACACCATATATTTT

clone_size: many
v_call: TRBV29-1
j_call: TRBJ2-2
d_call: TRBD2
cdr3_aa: CSVVLAGAGELFF
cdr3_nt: TGCAGCGTTGTACTAGCGGGAGCCGGGGAGCTGTTTTTT

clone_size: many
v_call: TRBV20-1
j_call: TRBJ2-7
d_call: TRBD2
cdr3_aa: CSAFPSGTYEQYF
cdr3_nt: TGCAGTGCTTTCCCTAGCGGAACCTACGAGCAGTACTTC

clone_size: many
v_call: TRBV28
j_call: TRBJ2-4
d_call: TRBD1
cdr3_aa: CASRQMGTVNLAKNIQYF
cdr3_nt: TGTGCCAGCAGACAAATGGGGACAGTTAACTTAGCCAAAAACATTCAGTACTTC

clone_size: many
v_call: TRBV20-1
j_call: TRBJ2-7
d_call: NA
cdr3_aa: CSAAPFGRATYEQYF
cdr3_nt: TGCAGTGCCGCCCCATTCGGCAGGGCGACCTACGAGCAGTACTTC

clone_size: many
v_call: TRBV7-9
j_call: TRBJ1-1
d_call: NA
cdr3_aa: CASRSTGNTEAFF
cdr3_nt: TGTGCCAGCAGGTCAACAGGGAACACTGAAGCTTTCTTT

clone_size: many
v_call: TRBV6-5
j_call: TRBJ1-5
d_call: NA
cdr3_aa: CASRTELSNQPQHF
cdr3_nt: TGTGCCAGCAGGACAGAATTGAGCAATCAGCCCCAGCATTTT

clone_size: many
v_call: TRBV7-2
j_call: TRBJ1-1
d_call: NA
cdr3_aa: CASKGTSEAFF
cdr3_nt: TGTGCCAGCAAGGGGACATCTGAAGCTTTCTTT

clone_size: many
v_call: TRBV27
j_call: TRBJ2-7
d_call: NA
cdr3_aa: CASRAGSSYEQYF
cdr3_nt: TGTGCCAGCAGGGCAGGGAGCTCCTACGAGCAGTACTTC

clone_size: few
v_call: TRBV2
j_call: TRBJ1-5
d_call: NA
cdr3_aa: CASRGLTENQPQHF
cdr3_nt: TGTGCCAGCAGGGGGTTAACAGAGAATCAGCCCCAGCATTTT

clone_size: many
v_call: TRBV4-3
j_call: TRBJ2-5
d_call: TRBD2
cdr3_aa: CASSQDPPGLAGQETQYF
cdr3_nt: TGCGCCAGCAGCCAAGATCCCCCGGGACTAGCGGGACAAGAGACCCAGTACTTC

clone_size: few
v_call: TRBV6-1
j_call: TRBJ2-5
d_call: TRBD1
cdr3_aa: CASSGQPGQGVRETQYF
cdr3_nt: TGTGCCAGCAGTGGCCAACCGGGACAGGGGGTTAGAGAGACCCAGTACTTC

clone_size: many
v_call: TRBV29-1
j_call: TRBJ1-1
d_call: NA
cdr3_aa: CSVRGLLNTEAFF
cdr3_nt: TGCAGCGTCCGCGGACTGCTGAACACTGAAGCTTTCTTT

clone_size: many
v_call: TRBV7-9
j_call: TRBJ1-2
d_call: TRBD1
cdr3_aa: CASSLNTGVSGYTF
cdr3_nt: TGTGCCAGCAGCTTAAACACAGGGGTTAGTGGCTACACCTTC

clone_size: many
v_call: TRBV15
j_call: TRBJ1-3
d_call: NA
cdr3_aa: CATTESAGMLNTIYF
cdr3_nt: TGTGCCACCACCGAGTCGGCTGGGATGCTAAACACCATATATTTT

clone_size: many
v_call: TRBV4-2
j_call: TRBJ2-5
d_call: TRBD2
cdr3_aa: CASSQAIAGAGETQYF
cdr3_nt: TGTGCCAGCAGCCAGGCTATAGCGGGAGCGGGTGAGACCCAGTACTTC

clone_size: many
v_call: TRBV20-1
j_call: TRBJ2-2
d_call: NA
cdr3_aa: CSAQKEGYTGELFF
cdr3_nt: TGCAGTGCCCAGAAGGAGGGGTACACCGGGGAGCTGTTTTTT

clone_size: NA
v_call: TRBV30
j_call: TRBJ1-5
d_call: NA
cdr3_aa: CAWSMGSLNNQPQHF
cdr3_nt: TGTGCCTGGAGTATGGGCTCTCTTAACAATCAGCCCCAGCATTTT

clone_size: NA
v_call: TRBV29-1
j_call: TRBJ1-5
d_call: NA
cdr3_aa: CSVGDLSNQPQHF
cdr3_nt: TGCAGCGTGGGGGATCTTAGCAATCAGCCCCAGCATTTT

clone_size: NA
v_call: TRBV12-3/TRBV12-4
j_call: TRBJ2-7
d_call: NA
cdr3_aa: CASSGFPVEEQYF
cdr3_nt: TGTGCCAGCAGCGGTTTCCCCGTTGAGGAGCAGTACTTC

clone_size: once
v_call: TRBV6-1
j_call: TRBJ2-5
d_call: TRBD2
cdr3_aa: CASSVAAGELGTQYF
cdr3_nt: TGTGCCAGCAGTGTTGCAGCGGGAGAGTTGGGGACCCAGTACTTC

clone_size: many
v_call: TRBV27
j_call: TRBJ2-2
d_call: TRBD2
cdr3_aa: CASTWGTSGTGELFF
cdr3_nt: TGTGCCAGCACCTGGGGGACTAGCGGCACCGGGGAGCTGTTTTTT

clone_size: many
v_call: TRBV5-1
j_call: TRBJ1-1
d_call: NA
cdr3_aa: CASSPGATNTEAFF
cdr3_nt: TGCGCCAGCAGCCCCGGGGCCACAAACACTGAAGCTTTCTTT